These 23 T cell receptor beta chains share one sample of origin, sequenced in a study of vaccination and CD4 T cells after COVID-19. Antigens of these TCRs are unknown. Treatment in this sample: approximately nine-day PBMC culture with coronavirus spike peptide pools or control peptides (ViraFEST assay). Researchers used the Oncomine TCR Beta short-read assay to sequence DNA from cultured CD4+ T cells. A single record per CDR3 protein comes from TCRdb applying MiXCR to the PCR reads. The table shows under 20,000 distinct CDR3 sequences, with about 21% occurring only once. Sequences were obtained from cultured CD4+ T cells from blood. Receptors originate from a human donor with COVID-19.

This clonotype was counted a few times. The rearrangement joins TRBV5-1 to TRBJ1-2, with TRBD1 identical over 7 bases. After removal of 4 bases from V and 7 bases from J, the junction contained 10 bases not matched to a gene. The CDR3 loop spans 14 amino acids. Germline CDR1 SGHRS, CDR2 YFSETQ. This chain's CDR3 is CASSLGQRPFGYTF. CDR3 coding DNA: TGCGCCAGCAGCCTGGGACAGAGACCTTTTGGCTACACCTTC.

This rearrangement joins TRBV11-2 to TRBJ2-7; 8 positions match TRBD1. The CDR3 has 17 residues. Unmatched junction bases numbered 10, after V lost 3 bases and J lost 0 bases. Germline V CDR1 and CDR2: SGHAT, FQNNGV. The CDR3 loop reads CASSFPTGQGVSYEQYF. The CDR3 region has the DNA TGTGCCAGCAGCTTCCCTACCGGACAGGGAGTCTCCTACGAGCAGTACTTC.

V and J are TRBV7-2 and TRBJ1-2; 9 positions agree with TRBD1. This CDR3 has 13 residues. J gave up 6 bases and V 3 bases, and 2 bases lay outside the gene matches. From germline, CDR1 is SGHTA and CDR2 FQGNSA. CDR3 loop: CASSFRTGDGYTF. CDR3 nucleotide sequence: TGTGCCAGCAGCTTTAGGACAGGGGATGGCTACACCTTC.

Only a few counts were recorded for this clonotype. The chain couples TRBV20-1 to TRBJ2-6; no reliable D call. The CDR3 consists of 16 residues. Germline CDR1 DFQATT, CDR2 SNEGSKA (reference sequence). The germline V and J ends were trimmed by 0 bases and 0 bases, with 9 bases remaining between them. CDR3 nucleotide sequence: TGCAGTGCTAGAGATCATCCTAGCTCTGGGGCCAACGTCCTGACTTTC. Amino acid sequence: CSARDHPSSGANVLTF.

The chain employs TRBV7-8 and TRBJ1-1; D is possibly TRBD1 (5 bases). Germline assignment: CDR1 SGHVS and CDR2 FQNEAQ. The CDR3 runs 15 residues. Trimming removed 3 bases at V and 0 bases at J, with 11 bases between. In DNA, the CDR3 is TGTGCCAGCAGCTTGGGTTGGGGCTTGAACACTGAAGCTTTCTTT. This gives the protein CASSLGWGLNTEAFF.

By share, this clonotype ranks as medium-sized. The CDR3 loop is CASSNAGAQGSNQPQHF. In nucleotides, the CDR3 is TGTGCCAGCAGCAACGCCGGGGCCCAGGGGAGCAATCAGCCCCAGCATTTT. The chain employs TRBV27 and TRBJ1-5; a weak D match, TRBD1 (6 bases). Germline-derived CDR1 and CDR2 are MNHEY and SMNVEV (reference sequence). The V end was cut by 6 bases, the J end by 1 base, with 19 bases between. The CDR3 is 17 amino acids.

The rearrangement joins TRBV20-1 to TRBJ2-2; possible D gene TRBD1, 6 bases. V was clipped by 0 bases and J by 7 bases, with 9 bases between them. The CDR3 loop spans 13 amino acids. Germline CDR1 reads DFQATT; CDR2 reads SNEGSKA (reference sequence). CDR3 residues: CSAREGGNGELFF. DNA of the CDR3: TGCAGTGCTAGAGAAGGGGGAAACGGGGAGCTGTTTTTT.

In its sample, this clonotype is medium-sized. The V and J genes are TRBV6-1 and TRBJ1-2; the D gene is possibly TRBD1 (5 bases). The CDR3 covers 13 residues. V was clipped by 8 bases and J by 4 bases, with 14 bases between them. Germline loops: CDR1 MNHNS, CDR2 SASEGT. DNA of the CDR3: TGTGCCAGCGACCGGGGGACCCTCTATGGCTACACCTTC. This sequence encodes CASDRGTLYGYTF.

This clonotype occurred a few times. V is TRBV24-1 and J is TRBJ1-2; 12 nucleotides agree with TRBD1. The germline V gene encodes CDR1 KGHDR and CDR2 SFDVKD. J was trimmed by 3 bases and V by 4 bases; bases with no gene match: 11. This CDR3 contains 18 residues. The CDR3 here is CATSDFPGTGGAYYGYTF. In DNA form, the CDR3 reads TGTGCCACCAGTGACTTTCCCGGGACAGGGGGCGCGTACTATGGCTACACCTTC.

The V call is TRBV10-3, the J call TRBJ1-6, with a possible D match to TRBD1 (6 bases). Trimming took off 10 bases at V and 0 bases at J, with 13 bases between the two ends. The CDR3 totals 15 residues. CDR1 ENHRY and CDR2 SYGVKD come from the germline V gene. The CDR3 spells CATRGGGSYNSPLHF. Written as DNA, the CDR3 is TGTGCCACCAGGGGCGGGGGCTCCTATAATTCACCCCTCCACTTT.

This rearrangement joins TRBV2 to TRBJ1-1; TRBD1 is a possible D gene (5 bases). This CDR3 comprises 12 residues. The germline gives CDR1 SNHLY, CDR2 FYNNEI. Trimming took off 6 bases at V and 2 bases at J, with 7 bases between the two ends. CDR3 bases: TGTGCCAGCAGGGACACCAACACTGAAGCTTTCTTT. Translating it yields CASRDTNTEAFF.

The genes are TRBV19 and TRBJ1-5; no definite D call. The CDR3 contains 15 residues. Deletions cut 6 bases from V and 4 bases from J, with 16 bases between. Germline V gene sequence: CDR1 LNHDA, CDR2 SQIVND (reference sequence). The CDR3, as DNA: TGTGCCAGTAGGTACAGCCCCTCGGGGAATCAGCCCCAGCATTTT. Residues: CASRYSPSGNQPQHF.

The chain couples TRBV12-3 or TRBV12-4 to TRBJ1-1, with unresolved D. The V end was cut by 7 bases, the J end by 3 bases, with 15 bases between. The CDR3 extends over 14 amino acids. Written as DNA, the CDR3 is TGTGCCAGCACCCTGAGTGGAGCACACACTGAAGCTTTCTTT. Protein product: CASTLSGAHTEAFF.

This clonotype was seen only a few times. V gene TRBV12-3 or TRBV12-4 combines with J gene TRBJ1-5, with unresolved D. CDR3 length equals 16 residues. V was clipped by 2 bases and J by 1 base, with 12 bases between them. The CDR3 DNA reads TGTGCCAGCAGTTTAAAACTGACATCCAGCAATCAGCCCCAGCATTTT. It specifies CASSLKLTSSNQPQHF.

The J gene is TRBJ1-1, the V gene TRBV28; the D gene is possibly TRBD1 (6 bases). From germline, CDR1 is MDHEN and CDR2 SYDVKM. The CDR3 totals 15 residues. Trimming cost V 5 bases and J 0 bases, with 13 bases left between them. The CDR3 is CASSPGGGLNTEAFF. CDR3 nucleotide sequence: TGTGCCAGCAGTCCAGGAGGGGGGTTGAACACTGAAGCTTTCTTT.

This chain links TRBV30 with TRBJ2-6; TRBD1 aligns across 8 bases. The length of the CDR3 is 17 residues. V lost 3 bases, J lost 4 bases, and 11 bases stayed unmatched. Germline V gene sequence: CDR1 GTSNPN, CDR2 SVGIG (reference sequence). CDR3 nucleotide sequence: TGTGCCTGGAGCAGGGACAGGACGTCTGACGGGGCCAACGTCCTGACTTTC. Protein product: CAWSRDRTSDGANVLTF.

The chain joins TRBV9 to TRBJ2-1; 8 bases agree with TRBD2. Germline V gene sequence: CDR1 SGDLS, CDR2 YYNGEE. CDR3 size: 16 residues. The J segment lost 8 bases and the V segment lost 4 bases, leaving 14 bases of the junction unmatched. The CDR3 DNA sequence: TGTGCCAGCAGCAGGGCTAGCGGGCCTCCAGGGGATGAGCAGTTCTTC. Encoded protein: CASSRASGPPGDEQFF.

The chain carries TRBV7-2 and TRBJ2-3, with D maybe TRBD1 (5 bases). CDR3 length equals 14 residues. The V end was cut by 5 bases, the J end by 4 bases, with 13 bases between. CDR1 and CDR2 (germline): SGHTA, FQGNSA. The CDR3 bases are TGTGCCAGCAGCCTAACTAAGGGGCCAGATACGCAGTATTTT. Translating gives CASSLTKGPDTQYF.

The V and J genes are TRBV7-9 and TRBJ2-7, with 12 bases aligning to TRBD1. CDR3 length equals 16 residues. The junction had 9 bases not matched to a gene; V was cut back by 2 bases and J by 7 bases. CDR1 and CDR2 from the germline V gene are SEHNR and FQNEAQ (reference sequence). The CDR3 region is CASSLYTGQGAGEQYF. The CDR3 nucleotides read TGTGCCAGCAGCTTATATACGGGACAGGGGGCGGGGGAGCAGTACTTC.

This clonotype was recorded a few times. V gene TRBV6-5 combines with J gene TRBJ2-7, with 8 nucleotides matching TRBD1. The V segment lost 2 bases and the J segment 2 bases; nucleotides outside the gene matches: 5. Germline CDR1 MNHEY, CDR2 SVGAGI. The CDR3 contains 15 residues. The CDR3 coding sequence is TGTGCCAGCAGTTACACCCAGGGGGCCCCCTACGAGCAGTACTTC. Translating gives CASSYTQGAPYEQYF.

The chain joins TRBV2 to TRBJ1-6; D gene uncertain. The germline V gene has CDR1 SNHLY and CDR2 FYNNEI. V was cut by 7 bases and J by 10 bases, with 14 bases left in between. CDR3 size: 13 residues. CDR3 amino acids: CASIQQLKSPLHF. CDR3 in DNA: TGTGCCAGCATACAGCAGTTGAAATCACCCCTCCACTTT. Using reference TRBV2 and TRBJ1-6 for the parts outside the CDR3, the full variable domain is EPEVTQTPSHQVTQMGQEVILRCVPISNHLYFYWYRQILGQKVEFLVSFYNNEISEKSEIFDDQFSVERPDGSNFTLKIRSTKLEDSAMYFCASIQQLKSPLHFGNGTRLTVT.

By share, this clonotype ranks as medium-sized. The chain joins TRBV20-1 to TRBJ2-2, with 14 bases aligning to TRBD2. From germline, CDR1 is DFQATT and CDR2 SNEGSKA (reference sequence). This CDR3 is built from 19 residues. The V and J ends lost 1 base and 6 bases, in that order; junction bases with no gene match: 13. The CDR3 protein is CSARVPGTSGGPLAGELFF. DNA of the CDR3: TGCAGTGCTAGAGTACCCGGGACTAGCGGGGGTCCACTTGCCGGGGAGCTGTTTTTT.

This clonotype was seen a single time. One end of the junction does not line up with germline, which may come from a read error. The CDR3 sequence: CASGLGPNTGELFF. DNA of the CDR3: TGTGCCAGCGGCTTAGGCCCAAACACCGGGGAGCTGTTTTTT. The genes are TRBV7-2 and TRBJ2-2; unclear D gene. CDR1 is SGHTA and CDR2 is FQGNSA in the germline V gene. The CDR3 consists of 14 residues.